The source of this TCR beta chain is a study of cytomegalovirus exposure and HLA in healthy donors. General observations from the study: Accurate predictions that matched the HLA-A and HLA-B alleles of most subjects were reportedly made from TCR beta sequences.

This CDR3 region has 15 residues. CDR1 and CDR2 (germline): SGHNT, YYREEE (reference sequence). V shed 2 bases and J 5 bases; nucleotides not matched to a gene: 5. The primer mix had 60 Vbeta and 13 Jbeta primers. Data came from immunoSEQ multiplex PCR; TCRdb stores just in-frame clones and leaves some out. The sample records around 150,000 clones, more than 60% being singletons. Details on this clone: Its target is unknown.

The source material was PBMCs. The receptor was derived from a man between 18 and 35 years old in good health and CMV-seropositive. The chain links TRBV5-4 to TRBJ2-7; 12 bases map to TRBD1. CDR3 sequence: CASSFSGDRGHEQYF. The CDR3 bases are TGTGCCAGCAGCTTCTCGGGGGACAGGGGGCACGAGCAGTACTTC.